The 21 T cell receptor beta chains reported below all come from one sample, sequenced in a study of shared clonotypes between healthy human individuals (dated by TCRdb to about 2020). The library was made by the immunoSEQ multiplex PCR assay. TCRdb mirrors the immuneACCESS table, restricted to in-frame sequences. Some clones are absent from its copies; in checked studies, under half trace to an unresolved V gene, and the reason for the others is unknown. The table for this sample lists around 2,100,000 clones; just under 95% of them were counted only once. The leading ten clones occupy more than 0.9% of the sample. CD8 naive samples were obtained by positive selection for CCR7 among CD45RO-negative cells, yielding a CD45RA+CCR7+ population from which TemRA cells were excluded. The sample comprised naive CD8+ T cells sorted from blood. The cell subset or site label corresponds to: CD45RA+CCR7+. The receptors come from a man aged 18 to 35 in good health.

The CDR3 sequence is CASSQWTGGEETQYF. The CDR3 DNA reads as TGCGCCAGCAGCCAATGGACAGGGGGGGAAGAGACCCAGTACTTC. The chain links TRBV4-1 to TRBJ2-5, with 10 bases fitting TRBD1. V lost 2 bases to trimming and J lost 3 bases; unmatched junction nucleotides: 3. This CDR3 is 15 amino acids long. Looked up from germline, CDR1 is MGHRA and CDR2 is YSYEKL.

This chain uses TRBV5-1 with TRBJ2-5; tentatively, D is TRBD2 (7 bases). CDR3 length: 15 amino acids. The germline V and J ends were trimmed by 0 bases and 2 bases, with 11 bases remaining between them. Germline CDR1 is SGHRS and CDR2 is YFSETQ. The CDR3 loop reads CASSLGGGTQETQYF. CDR3 DNA sequence: TGCGCCAGCAGCTTGGGCGGGGGCACTCAAGAGACCCAGTACTTC.

The gene calls are TRBV2 and TRBJ2-7; 7 bases are a match to TRBD1. This CDR3 has 14 residues. The trim removed 8 bases at V and 2 bases at J, leaving 9 bases unmatched. The germline V gene has CDR1 SNHLY and CDR2 FYNNEI. The CDR3 bases are TGTGCCAGCGGCCCGCCCGACAGGGCCTACGAGCAGTACTTC. Translation gives CASGPPDRAYEQYF.

This chain links TRBV27 with TRBJ2-1; a possible D gene is TRBD2 (6 bases). The germline V gene encodes CDR1 MNHEY and CDR2 SMNVEV (reference sequence). V was pared by 6 bases and J by 4 bases, with 13 bases between. The CDR3 runs 14 residues. CDR3 residues: CASRVRGTYNEQFF. Here the CDR3 DNA reads TGTGCCAGCAGAGTCCGGGGGACGTACAATGAGCAGTTCTTC.

The chain carries TRBV6-5 and TRBJ2-7, with 8 nucleotides matching TRBD2. The CDR3 covers 15 residues. From germline, CDR1 is MNHEY and CDR2 SVGAGI. V was pared by 2 bases and J by 0 bases, with 3 bases of the junction left unmatched. This CDR3 reads CASSYDSGASYEQYF. The DNA for the CDR3 is TGTGCCAGCAGTTACGATAGCGGGGCCTCCTACGAGCAGTACTTC.

The J gene is TRBJ2-1, the V gene TRBV7-9; 10 nucleotides match TRBD2. This CDR3 spans 12 amino acids. Per the germline V gene, CDR1 is SEHNR and CDR2 is FQNEAQ (reference sequence). The CDR3 here is CVLAGVLNEQFF. Written as DNA, the CDR3 is TGTGTTCTAGCGGGGGTTCTCAATGAGCAGTTCTTC.

Regarding this clone: The sample carries other DNA sequences with the same CDR3. This CDR3 is CASSLRGGYEQYF. CDR3 nucleotides: TGTGCCAGCAGCCTCAGGGGAGGGTACGAGCAGTACTTC. The chain combines TRBV11-2 with TRBJ2-7, with a weak D call TRBD2 (7 bases). The CDR3 sequence is 13 residues long. Per the germline V gene, CDR1 is SGHAT and CDR2 is FQNNGV. V was clipped by 5 bases and J by 4 bases, with 12 bases between them.

The rearrangement links TRBV2 to TRBJ1-1, with D hard to call. CDR3 length: 11 amino acids. Trimming took 6 bases from V and 4 from J, leaving 6 bases between them. Germline V gives CDR1 SNHLY, CDR2 FYNNEI. CDR3 nucleotide sequence: TGTGCCAGCAGAATCAGCACTGAAGCTTTCTTT. Its translation: CASRISTEAFF.

This clone showed up just a few times. The gene calls are TRBV10-1 and TRBJ1-1, with D possibly TRBD1 on 5 matching bases. Deletions cut 4 bases from V and 1 base from J, with 7 bases between. There are 13 residues in the CDR3. Per germline, CDR1 WNHNN and CDR2 SYGVQD (reference sequence). CDR3 loop: CASSAGQNTEAFF. CDR3 sequence (DNA): TGCGCCAGCAGTGCCGGACAGAACACTGAAGCTTTCTTT.

The chain couples TRBV27 to TRBJ2-3, with TRBD1 identical over 7 bases. Trimming cost V 7 bases and J 7 bases; bases outside gene matches: 17. CDR3 length: 16 amino acids. Looked up from germline, CDR1 is MNHEY and CDR2 is SMNVEV (reference sequence). The CDR3 reads CASTLGPGTERNTQYF. CDR3 in DNA: TGTGCCAGCACCCTGGGACCCGGGACAGAAAGAAATACGCAGTATTTT.

The genes are TRBV7-2 and TRBJ2-1; D uncertain. The CDR3 consists of 12 residues. V was clipped by 1 base and J by 8 bases, with 6 bases between them. Germline CDR1 reads SGHTA; CDR2 reads FQGNSA. CDR3 sequence: CASSLGGHEQFF. The CDR3 DNA sequence: TGTGCCAGCAGCTTAGGCGGTCATGAGCAGTTCTTC.

Concerning this clone: The junction shows a germline mismatch at one end, possibly a read error. This chain connects TRBV7-9 to TRBJ1-2; D not certain. Germline lookup yields CDR1 SEHNR and CDR2 FQNEAQ (reference sequence). This CDR3 is 12 amino acids long. Here the CDR3 reads CASSLVGFFPSF. The CDR3 coding sequence is TGTGCCAGCAGCTTAGTTGGATTTTTTCCGTCCTTC.

This chain connects TRBV2 to TRBJ1-2; possibly TRBD1 for D (5 bases). Trimming removed 0 bases at V and 3 bases at J, with 8 bases between. Germline V gene lookup returns CDR1 SNHLY and CDR2 FYNNEI. CDR3 length: 14 amino acids. The CDR3 region is CASSEAQEDYGYTF. CDR3 nucleotides: TGTGCCAGCAGTGAAGCACAGGAAGACTATGGCTACACCTTC.

In this sample, this clone turned up a few times. DNA for the CDR3: TGTGCCAGCAGCCTAAGGGTCGGACAGACAAACACCGGGGAGCTGTTTTTT. This gives the protein CASSLRVGQTNTGELFF. The genes are TRBV7-9 and TRBJ2-2; D may be TRBD1 (6 bases). The CDR3 consists of 17 residues. V lost 5 bases to trimming and J lost 2 bases, with 18 bases between them. Germline V CDR1 and CDR2: SEHNR, FQNEAQ (reference sequence).

The chain carries TRBV4-3 and TRBJ2-1; D uncertain. Trimming pared 0 bases from V and 8 bases from J, leaving 11 bases between. CDR3 size: 14 residues. Germline CDR1 and CDR2: LGHNA and YSLEER. CDR3 residues: CASSQDRLVYEQFF. The DNA of the CDR3 is TGCGCCAGCAGCCAAGATAGGCTAGTCTATGAGCAGTTCTTC.

J is TRBJ2-4 and V is TRBV5-8; 8 bases line up with TRBD2. The CDR3 contains 14 residues. Trimming took 0 bases from V and 6 from J; bases not matched to a gene: 2. From germline, CDR1 is SGHTS and CDR2 YDEGEE. The CDR3 DNA reads as TGTGCCAGCAGCTTGGGTGGACTAGCAAACATTCAGTACTTC. It translates to CASSLGGLANIQYF.

This chain links TRBV11-2 with TRBJ2-2; D may correspond to TRBD1 or TRBD2 (5 bases each). Germline V gene data show CDR1 as SGHAT and CDR2 as FQNNGV. Trimming left V 4 bases short and J 2 bases short, with 14 bases between. The CDR3 is made up of 16 amino acids. The CDR3 region has the DNA TGTGCCAGCAGCTCCGTTGGGGGTATCAACACCGGGGAGCTGTTTTTT. Translating gives CASSSVGGINTGELFF.

The rearrangement joins TRBV13 to TRBJ2-7, with 8 bases identical to TRBD2. The CDR3 extends over 15 amino acids. V lost 1 base and J lost 2; bases outside the gene matches: 4. Germline CDR1 is PRHDT and CDR2 is FYEKMQ (reference sequence). The CDR3 nucleotides read TGTGCCAGCAGCTTAGCTGCGGGGGGTACCTACGAGCAGTACTTC. It codes for CASSLAAGGTYEQYF.

DNA of the CDR3: TGTGCCAGCAGCCACCCTGGACAGGGGGGGCCTGAAGCTTTCTTT. The encoded protein is CASSHPGQGGPEAFF. The chain uses TRBV4-2 and TRBJ1-1; 10 nucleotides align to TRBD1. The CDR3 is made up of 15 amino acids. Germline V gene lookup returns CDR1 LGHNA and CDR2 YNFKEQ. The V gene end was trimmed by 3 bases and the J gene end by 6 bases; junction bases not matched to a gene: 7.

The CDR3 is CASSALAGGPREQFF. CDR3 DNA: TGCGCCAGCAGCGCACTAGCGGGGGGGCCACGGGAGCAGTTCTTC. This chain links TRBV10-1 with TRBJ2-1, with 13 bases that match TRBD2. CDR1 WNHNN and CDR2 SYGVQD come from the germline V gene (reference sequence). The J segment lost 10 bases and the V segment lost 6 bases, leaving 9 bases of the junction unmatched. The CDR3 has 15 residues.

V and J are TRBV27 and TRBJ2-3; TRBD1 matches at 7 bases. There are 18 residues in the CDR3. CDR1 MNHEY and CDR2 SMNVEV come from the germline V gene (reference sequence). Unmatched junction bases numbered 13, after V lost 3 bases and J lost 1 base. This chain's CDR3 is CASSFPTVGGGRTDTQYF. The CDR3 region has the DNA TGTGCCAGCAGTTTTCCCACCGTAGGGGGCGGGCGCACAGATACGCAGTATTTT.